The entry below gives a single TCR beta chain sequence along with its context. Antigen unknown. CDR3 length: 14 amino acids. Germline CDR1 and CDR2: LNHDA and SQIVND (reference sequence). Trimming cost V 10 bases and J 5 bases; bases outside gene matches: 13. This sample is drawn from a study of T cell responses to AZD1222 COVID-19 vaccine. Findings and caveats of the study: Most donors were white British, females outnumbered males, and clonal diversity was possibly underestimated. All repertoire sampling was performed exclusively after the peak T cell response. Vaccine-associated CD4 TCRs ranged over spike, dominating at 160-218 and 743-854. Elevations in Spike-specific TCR breadth and depth followed administration of two AZD1222 doses.

Assay used: immunoSEQ multiplex PCR; TCRdb lists only in-frame clones, some missing. Found here are roughly 81,000 clones, around 86% of them singletons; the top ten hold 7.9%. This sequence originates from an adult in good health. The sequences come from peripheral blood, collected on day 0 of AZD1222 vaccination. The V gene is TRBV19, the J gene TRBJ2-7, with 8 bases lining up with TRBD1. CDR3 nucleotides: TGTGCCACCGCGCAGGGGGCGGGTTCGGACGAGCAGTACTTC. It translates to CATAQGAGSDEQYF.